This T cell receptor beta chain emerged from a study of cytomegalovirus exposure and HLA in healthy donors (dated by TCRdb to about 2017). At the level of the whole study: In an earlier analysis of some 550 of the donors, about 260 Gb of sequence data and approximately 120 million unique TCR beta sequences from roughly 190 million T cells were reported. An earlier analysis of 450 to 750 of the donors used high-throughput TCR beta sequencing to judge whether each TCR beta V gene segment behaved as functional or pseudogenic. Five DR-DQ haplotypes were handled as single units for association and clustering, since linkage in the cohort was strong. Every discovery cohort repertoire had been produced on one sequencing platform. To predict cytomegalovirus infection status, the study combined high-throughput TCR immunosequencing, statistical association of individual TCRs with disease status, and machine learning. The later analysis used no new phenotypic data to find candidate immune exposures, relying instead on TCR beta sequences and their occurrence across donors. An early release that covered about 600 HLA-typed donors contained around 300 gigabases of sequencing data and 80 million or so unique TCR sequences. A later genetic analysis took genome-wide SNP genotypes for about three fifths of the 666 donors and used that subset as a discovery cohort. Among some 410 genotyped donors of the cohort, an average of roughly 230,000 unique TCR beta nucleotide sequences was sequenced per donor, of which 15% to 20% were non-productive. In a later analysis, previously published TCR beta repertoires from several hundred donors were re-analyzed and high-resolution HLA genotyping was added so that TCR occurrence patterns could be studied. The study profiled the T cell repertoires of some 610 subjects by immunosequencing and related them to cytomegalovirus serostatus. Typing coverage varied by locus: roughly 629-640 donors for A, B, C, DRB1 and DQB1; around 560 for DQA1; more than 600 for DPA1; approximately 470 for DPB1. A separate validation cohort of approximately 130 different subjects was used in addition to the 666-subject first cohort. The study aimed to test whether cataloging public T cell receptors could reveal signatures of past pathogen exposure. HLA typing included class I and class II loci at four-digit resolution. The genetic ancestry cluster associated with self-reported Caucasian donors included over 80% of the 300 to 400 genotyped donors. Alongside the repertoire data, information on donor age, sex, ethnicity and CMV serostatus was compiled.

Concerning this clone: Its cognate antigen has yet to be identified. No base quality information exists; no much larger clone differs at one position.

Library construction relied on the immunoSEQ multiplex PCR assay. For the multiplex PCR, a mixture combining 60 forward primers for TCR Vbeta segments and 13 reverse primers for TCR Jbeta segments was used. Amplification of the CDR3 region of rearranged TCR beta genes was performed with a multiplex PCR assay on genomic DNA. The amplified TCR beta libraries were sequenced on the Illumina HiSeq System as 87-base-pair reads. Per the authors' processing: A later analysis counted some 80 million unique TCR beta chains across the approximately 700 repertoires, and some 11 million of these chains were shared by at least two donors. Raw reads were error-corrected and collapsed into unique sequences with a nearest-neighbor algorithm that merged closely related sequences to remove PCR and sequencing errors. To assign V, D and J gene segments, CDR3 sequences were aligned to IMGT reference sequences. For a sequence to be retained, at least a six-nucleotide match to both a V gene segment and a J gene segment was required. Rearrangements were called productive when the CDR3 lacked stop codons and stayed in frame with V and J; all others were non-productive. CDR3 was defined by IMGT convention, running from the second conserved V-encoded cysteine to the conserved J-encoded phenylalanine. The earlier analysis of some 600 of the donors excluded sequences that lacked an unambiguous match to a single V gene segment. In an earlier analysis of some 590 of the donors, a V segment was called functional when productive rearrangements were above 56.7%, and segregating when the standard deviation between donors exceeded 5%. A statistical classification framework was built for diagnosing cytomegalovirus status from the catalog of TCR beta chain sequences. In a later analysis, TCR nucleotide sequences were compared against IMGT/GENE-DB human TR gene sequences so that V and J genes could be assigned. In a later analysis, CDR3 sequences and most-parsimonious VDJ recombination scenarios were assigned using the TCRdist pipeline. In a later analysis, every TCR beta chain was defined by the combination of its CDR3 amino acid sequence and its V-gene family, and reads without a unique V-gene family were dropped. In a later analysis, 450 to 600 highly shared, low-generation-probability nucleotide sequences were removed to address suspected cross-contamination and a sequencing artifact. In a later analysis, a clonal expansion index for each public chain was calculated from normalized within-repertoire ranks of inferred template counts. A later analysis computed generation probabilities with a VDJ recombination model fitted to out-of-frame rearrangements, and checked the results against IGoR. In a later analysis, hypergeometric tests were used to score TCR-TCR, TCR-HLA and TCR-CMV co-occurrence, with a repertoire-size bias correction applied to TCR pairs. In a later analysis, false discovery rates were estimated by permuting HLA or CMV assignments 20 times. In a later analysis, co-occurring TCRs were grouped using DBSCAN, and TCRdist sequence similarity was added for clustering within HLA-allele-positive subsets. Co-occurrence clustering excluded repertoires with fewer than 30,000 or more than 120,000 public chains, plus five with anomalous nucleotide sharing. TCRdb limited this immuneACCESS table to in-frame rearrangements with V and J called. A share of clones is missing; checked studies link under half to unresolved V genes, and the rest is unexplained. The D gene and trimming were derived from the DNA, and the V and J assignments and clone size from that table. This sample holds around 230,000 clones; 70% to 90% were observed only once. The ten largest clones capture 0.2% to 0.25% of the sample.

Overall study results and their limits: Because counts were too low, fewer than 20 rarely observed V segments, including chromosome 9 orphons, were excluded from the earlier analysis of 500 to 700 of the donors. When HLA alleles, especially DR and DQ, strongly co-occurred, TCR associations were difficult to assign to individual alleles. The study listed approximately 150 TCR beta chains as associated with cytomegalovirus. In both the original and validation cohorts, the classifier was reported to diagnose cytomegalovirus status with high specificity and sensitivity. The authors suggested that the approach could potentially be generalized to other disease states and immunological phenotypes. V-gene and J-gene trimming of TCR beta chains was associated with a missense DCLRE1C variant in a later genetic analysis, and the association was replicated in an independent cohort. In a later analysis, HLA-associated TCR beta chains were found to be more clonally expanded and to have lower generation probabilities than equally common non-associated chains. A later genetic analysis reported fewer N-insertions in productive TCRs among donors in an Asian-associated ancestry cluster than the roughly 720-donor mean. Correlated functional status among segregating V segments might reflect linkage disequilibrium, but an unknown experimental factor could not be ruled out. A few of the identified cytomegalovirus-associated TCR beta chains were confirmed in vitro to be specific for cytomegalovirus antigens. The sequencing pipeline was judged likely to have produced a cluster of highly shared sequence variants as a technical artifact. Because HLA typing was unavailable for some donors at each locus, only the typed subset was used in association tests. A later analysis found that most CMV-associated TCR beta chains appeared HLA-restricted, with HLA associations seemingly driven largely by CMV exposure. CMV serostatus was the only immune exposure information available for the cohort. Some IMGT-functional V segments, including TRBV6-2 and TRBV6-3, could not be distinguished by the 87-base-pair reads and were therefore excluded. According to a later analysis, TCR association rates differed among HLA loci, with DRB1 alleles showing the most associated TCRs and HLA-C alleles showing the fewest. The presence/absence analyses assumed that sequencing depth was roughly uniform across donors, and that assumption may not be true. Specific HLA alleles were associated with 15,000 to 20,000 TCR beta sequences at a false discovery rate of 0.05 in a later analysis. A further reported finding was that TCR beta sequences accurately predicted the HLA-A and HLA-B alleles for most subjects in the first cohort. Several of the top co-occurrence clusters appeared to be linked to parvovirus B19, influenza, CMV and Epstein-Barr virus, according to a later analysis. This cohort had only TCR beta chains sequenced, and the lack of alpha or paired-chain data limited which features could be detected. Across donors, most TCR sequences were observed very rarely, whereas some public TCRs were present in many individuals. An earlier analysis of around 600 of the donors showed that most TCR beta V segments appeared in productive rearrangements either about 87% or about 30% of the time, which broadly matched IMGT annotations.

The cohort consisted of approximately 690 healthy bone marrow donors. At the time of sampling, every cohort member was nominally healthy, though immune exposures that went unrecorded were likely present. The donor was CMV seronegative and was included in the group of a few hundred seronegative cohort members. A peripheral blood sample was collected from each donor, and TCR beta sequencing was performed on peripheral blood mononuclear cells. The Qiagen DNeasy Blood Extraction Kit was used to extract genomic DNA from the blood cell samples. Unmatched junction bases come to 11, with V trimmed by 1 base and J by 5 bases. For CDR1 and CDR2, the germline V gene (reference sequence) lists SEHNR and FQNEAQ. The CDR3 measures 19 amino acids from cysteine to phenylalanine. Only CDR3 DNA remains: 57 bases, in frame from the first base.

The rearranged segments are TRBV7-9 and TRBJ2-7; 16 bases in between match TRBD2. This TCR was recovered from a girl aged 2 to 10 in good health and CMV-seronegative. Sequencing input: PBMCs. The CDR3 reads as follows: CASSLGEGLAGGPRNEQYF. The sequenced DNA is TGTGCCAGCAGCTTAGGGGAGGGACTAGCGGGGGGGCCGAGGAACGAGCAGTACTTC.